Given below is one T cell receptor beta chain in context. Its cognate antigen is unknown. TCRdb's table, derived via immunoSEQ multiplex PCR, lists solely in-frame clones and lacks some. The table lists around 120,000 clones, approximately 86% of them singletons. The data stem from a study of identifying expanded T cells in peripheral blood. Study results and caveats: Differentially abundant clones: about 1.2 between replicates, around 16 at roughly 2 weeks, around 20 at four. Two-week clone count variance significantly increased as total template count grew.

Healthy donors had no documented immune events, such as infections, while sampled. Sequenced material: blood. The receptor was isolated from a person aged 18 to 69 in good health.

Here the CDR3 DNA reads TGTGCCGGGCAGAAGGGGGAACTTTACGAGCAGTACTTC. Protein: CAGQKGELYEQYF. The rearrangement joins TRBV2 to TRBJ2-7; the D gene is possibly TRBD1 (6 bases). In germline, CDR1 is SNHLY, CDR2 FYNNEI. Trimming removed 11 bases from V and 4 bases from J, with 18 bases in between. The length of the CDR3 is 13 residues.